This TCR beta chain is from a study of OX40 agonist ivuxolimab in advanced cancers. Study information: The dose-escalation cohort had hepatocellular carcinoma, melanoma, renal cell or head and neck cancer.

Overall study findings and caveats: Among some nonresponders, normalized T-cell clonal expansion was also low.

V gave up 5 bases and J gave up 12 bases; unmatched junction bases: 11. The CDR3 totals 16 residues. Germline V gene sequence: CDR1 SGHAT, CDR2 FQDESV (reference sequence). Here immunoSEQ multiplex PCR was the method, and the copy in TCRdb shows in-frame clones only, minus some. The sample shows 65,000 to 70,000 clones, around 87% of them seen only once. As concerns this clone: The antigen remains unidentified.

The chain couples TRBV11-1 to TRBJ2-1; 15 bases align to TRBD2. Sequencing was performed on CD4+ or CD8+ T cells sorted from blood, taken in a trial of the OX40 agonist ivuxolimab. The clonotype was recovered from an adult with an advanced solid tumor such as melanoma, head and neck, liver or kidney cancer. The CDR3 sequence is CASSPRTSGGASGQFF. The DNA of the CDR3 is TGTGCCAGCAGCCCCCGGACTAGCGGGGGGGCGAGTGGGCAGTTCTTC. Using reference TRBV11-1 and TRBJ2-1 for the parts outside the CDR3, the full variable domain is EAEVAQSPRYKITEKSQAVAFWCDPISGHATLYWYRQILGQGPELLVQFQDESVVDDSQLPKDRFSAERLKGVDSTLKIQPAELGDSAMYLCASSPRTSGGASGQFFGPGTRLTVL.